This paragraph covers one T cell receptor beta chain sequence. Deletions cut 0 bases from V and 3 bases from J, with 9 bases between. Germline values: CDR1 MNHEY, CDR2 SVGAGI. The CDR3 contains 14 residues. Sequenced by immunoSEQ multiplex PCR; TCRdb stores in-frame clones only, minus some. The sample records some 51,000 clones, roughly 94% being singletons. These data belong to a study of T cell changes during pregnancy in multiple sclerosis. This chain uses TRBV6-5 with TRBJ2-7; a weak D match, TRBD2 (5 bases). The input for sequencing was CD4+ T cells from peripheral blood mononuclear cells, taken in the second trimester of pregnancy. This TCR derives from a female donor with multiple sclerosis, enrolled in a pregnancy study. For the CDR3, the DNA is TGTGCCAGCAGTTACTCGAGGGCCAGCTACGAGCAGTACTTC. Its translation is CASSYSRASYEQYF.